Below are 13 T cell receptor beta chains sequenced from a single sample in a study of tumor-infiltrating lymphocytes in primary liver carcinoma. The template, approximately 500 ng total RNA, yielded TCR beta cDNA made with a constant-region primer. Researchers made the TCR beta libraries by running three nested multiplex PCR rounds with slightly modified ARM-PCR. It was with TRBV1-TRBV30 forward primers and a C-beta reverse primer that the first two PCR rounds were run, at roughly 10 cycles each. TCRdb re-called the multiplex PCR reads through MiXCR, storing one row per CDR3 protein. The sample yields hundreds of thousands of distinct CDR3 sequences, almost 60% seen once. Alongside blood RNA obtained from unsorted whole blood, germline DNA was also extracted. Input material: peripheral blood. The origin of the receptors is a woman aged 30 to 39 with primary liver carcinoma and hepatitis B virus infection.

This chain joins TRBV29-1 and TRBJ2-5, with 8 bases aligning to TRBD2. The CDR3 is made up of 16 amino acids. With V trimmed by 7 bases and J by 5 bases, 18 bases remained unmatched. Germline V gives CDR1 SQVTM, CDR2 ANQGSEA. For the CDR3, the DNA is TGCAGCGCTACGACTAACGGGAGGGCCGGGACGGAGACCCAGTACTTC. This sequence encodes CSATTNGRAGTETQYF. Complete variable domain (other parts from reference TRBV29-1 and TRBJ2-5): SAVISQKPSRDICQRGTSLTIQCQVDSQVTMMFWYRQQPGQSLTLIATANQGSEATYESGFVIDKFPISRPNLTFSTLTVSNMSPEDSSIYLCSATTNGRAGTETQYFGPGTRLLVL.

The chain uses TRBV11-1 and TRBJ2-2, with D perhaps matching TRBD1 (7 bases). Trimming pared 5 bases from V and 4 bases from J, leaving 14 bases between. This CDR3 comprises 15 residues. Germline-derived CDR1 and CDR2 are SGHAT and FQDESV (reference sequence). The CDR3 loop reads CASSRSGGSTGELFF. The CDR3 coding sequence is TGTGCCAGCAGCCGTTCAGGGGGGAGCACCGGGGAGCTGTTTTTT.

A word on this clonotype: The junction departs from germline at one end; a sequencing error may be responsible. The chain employs TRBV28 and TRBJ2-7; no clear D. There are 15 residues in the CDR3. Germline V lookup: CDR1 MDHEN, CDR2 SYDVKM. The CDR3 loop is CASSLWDQDPYEQHF. The CDR3 DNA reads TGTGCCAGCAGTTTATGGGACCAAGATCCCTACGAGCAGCACTTC.

Points on this clonotype: At one end, the junction sequence differs from germline, possibly due to a read error. This chain connects TRBV11-3 to TRBJ2-1; possibly TRBD1 for D (7 bases). This CDR3 is built from 14 residues. Germline CDR1 and CDR2: SGHNT and YENEEA. CDR3 nucleotide sequence: TGTGCCAGCAACGACAGGGAGGACTACAACGAGCAGTTCTTC. Protein product: CASNDREDYNEQFF. The full variable domain, its missing parts supplied by reference TRBV11-3 and TRBJ2-1, is EAGVVQSPRYKIIEKKQPVAFWCNPISGHNTLYWYLQNLGQGPELLIRYENEEAVDDSQLPKDRFSAERLKGVDSTLKIQPAELGDSAVYLCASNDREDYNEQFFGPGTRLTVL.

As for this clonotype: At one end the junction does not follow the germline gene, possibly because of a read error. The chain is built from TRBV29-1 and TRBJ2-5; 10 nucleotides align to TRBD2. In germline, CDR1 is SQVTM, CDR2 ANQGSEA. This CDR3 has 14 amino acids. CDR3 sequence reads: CGVPLAGGLETQYF. In DNA form, the CDR3 reads TGCGGCGTTCCTTTAGCGGGAGGACTCGAGACCCAGTACTTC.

This clonotype was seen a single time. A read error is likely, as this CDR3 ends without the conserved phenylalanine or tryptophan. This chain connects TRBV13 to TRBJ1-1; D gene uncertain. CDR3 length equals 11 residues. Germline assignment: CDR1 PRHDT and CDR2 FYEKMQ (reference sequence). CDR3 DNA: TGTGCCAGTAGCTCCCGGGGTGAAGCTTTCCTT. Translating gives CASSSRGEAFL.

V and J are TRBV14 and TRBJ2-7; the D gene is possibly TRBD1 (5 bases). CDR3 size: 13 residues. V lost 6 bases to trimming and J lost 1 base, with 10 bases between them. Germline V gene sequence: CDR1 SGHDN, CDR2 FVKESK. The CDR3 spells CASRYRCSYEQYF. As DNA, the CDR3 is TGTGCCAGCAGGTACAGGTGTTCCTACGAGCAGTACTTC.

This clonotype was seen at least ten times. This chain joins TRBV29-1 and TRBJ2-1; no definite D call. This CDR3 comprises 14 residues. Germline lookup yields CDR1 SQVTM and CDR2 ANQGSEA. The ends were cut back, 3 bases at V and 0 bases at J, with 9 bases in the middle. The CDR3 region is CSVETASSYNEQFF. DNA for the CDR3: TGCAGCGTTGAGACGGCGAGCTCCTACAATGAGCAGTTCTTC.

Remarks on this clonotype: Given a much more abundant clone one base away, this may be a read error. The chain uses TRBV6-1 and TRBJ2-3; 10 bases map to TRBD2. Per the germline V gene, CDR1 is MNHNS and CDR2 is SASEGT. The V and J ends lost 2 bases and 2 bases, in that order; junction bases with no gene match: 10. There are 18 residues in the CDR3. The CDR3 region is CASSERIAGGLNTDTQYF. Here the CDR3 DNA reads TGTGCCAGCAGTGAAAGGATAGCGGGAGGCCTAAACACAGATACGCAGTATTTT.

This clonotype was seen a handful of times. The V call is TRBV5-1, the J call TRBJ2-1; 7 positions agree with TRBD2. Germline V gene data show CDR1 as SGHRS and CDR2 as YFSETQ. The CDR3 has 13 amino acids. Trimming took 4 bases from V and 8 from J; bases not matched to a gene: 6. The CDR3 sequence is CASSHGLDDEQFF. The CDR3 nucleotides are TGCGCCAGCAGCCACGGACTAGACGATGAGCAGTTCTTC. The full variable domain, completed using reference TRBV5-1 and TRBJ2-1, is KAGVTQTPRYLIKTRGQQVTLSCSPISGHRSVSWYQQTPGQGLQFLFEYFSETQRNKGNFPGRFSGRQFSNSRSEMNVSTLELGDSALYLCASSHGLDDEQFFGPGTRLTVL.

With respect to this clonotype: At one boundary the junction diverges from the germline segment, which might be a read error. The rearrangement joins TRBV5-1 to TRBJ2-7; D possibly corresponds to TRBD1 (6 bases). Germline loops: CDR1 SGHRS, CDR2 YFSETQ. CDR3 length: 12 amino acids. CDR3 sequence (DNA): TGCGCCAGCAGCTCACAGGGCTACGAGCGGTACTTC. This encodes CASSSQGYERYF.

To note about this clonotype: The junction differs from germline at one of its ends, possibly a read error. The genes are TRBV7-8 and TRBJ2-1; 8 bases line up with TRBD2. This CDR3 spans 18 amino acids. The germline gives CDR1 SGHVS, CDR2 FQNEAQ. The CDR3 coding sequence is TGTGCCACCAGCTTAAGACTAACGGGAGGGTCCTCCTACAATGAGCAGTTCTTC. This sequence encodes CATSLRLTGGSSYNEQFF.

This clonotype has a handful of counts. A much larger clone lies one base from this, so it may be a read error. The chain links TRBV11-2 to TRBJ2-3; no reliable D call. Trimming took off 3 bases at V and 2 bases at J, with 9 bases between the two ends. The CDR3 spans 14 residues. Germline V lookup: CDR1 SGHAT, CDR2 FQNNGV. The CDR3 nucleotides are TGTGCCAGCAGCTTCAGACCAGTCACAGATACGCAGTATTTT. Translated: CASSFRPVTDTQYF. Looking up the rest from reference TRBV11-2 and TRBJ2-3 gives the full variable domain: EAGVAQSPRYKIIEKRQSVAFWCNPISGHATLYWYQQILGQGPKLLIQFQNNGVVDDSQLPKDRFSAERLKGVDSTLKIQPAKLEDSAVYLCASSFRPVTDTQYFGPGTRLTVL.